The clone carrying this T cell receptor beta chain has only a few counts. Its antigen is undetermined. This record comes from a study of T cell responses to AZD1222 COVID-19 vaccine. Study findings and constraints: Reportedly, nearly half the spike-specific TCRs target unmutated variant regions.

The assay was immunoSEQ multiplex PCR, and TCRdb's table has in-frame clones only and misses some. The data show about 110,000 clones, about nine tenths seen once. CDR3 length: 16 amino acids. V lost 1 base to trimming and J lost 2 bases, with 13 bases between them. Germline V gives CDR1 LGHNA, CDR2 YSLEER. The sample here was peripheral blood, taken on day 0 of AZD1222 vaccination. The receptor was isolated from an adult in good health. V is TRBV4-3 and J is TRBJ2-3, with a tentative D call TRBD2 (7 bases). The CDR3 loop reads CASSQVSGGHTDTQYF. For the CDR3, the DNA is TGCGCCAGCAGCCAAGTATCGGGGGGACACACAGATACGCAGTATTTT.